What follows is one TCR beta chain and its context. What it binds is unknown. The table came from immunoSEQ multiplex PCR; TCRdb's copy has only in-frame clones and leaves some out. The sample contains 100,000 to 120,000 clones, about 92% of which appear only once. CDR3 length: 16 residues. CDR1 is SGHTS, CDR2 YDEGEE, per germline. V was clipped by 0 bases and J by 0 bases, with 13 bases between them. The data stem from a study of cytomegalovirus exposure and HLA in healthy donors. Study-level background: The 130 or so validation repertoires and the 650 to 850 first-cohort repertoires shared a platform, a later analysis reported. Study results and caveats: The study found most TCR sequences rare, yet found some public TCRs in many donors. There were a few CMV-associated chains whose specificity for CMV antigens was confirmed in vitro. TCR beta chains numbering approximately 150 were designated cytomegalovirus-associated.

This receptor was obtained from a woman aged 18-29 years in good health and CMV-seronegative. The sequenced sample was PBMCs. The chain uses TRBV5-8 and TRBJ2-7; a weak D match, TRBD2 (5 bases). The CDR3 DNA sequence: TGTGCCAGCAGCTTGGCCCCGGGATTTGGCTCCTACGAGCAGTACTTC. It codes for CASSLAPGFGSYEQYF.